Below, 31 T cell receptor beta chains from the same sample are listed, as sequenced in a study of cytomegalovirus exposure and HLA in healthy donors. With 60 Vbeta and 13 Jbeta primers, the PCR was carried out. TCRdb keeps only in-frame clones here, not all; method: immunoSEQ multiplex PCR. The top ten clones hold 3.3% of a sample with some 150,000 clones, roughly 77% of them seen once. The source material was PBMCs. The source of these receptors is a middle-aged man in good health and CMV-seronegative.

The sample holds a few counts of this clone. V is TRBV12-5 and J is TRBJ1-2; D perhaps matches TRBD1 (5 bases). V lost 5 bases and J lost 0, with 13 bases in between. This CDR3 is built from 15 residues. The germline CDR1 and CDR2 sequences are LGHNT and FRNRAP. The DNA of the CDR3 is TGTGCTAGTGGTCCTCAGCGCAGGGCTAACTATGGCTACACCTTC. It encodes CASGPQRRANYGYTF.

The V call is TRBV9, the J call TRBJ1-3; no clear D gene. V was cut by 4 bases and J by 4 bases, with 15 bases left in between. This CDR3 has 15 amino acids. Germline V gene sequence: CDR1 SGDLS, CDR2 YYNGEE. The CDR3 spells CASSHPGFSGNTIYF. The CDR3 DNA reads as TGTGCCAGCAGCCACCCAGGCTTCTCGGGAAACACCATATATTTT.

CDR3 protein: CASSQVSGLSYGYTF. In DNA, the CDR3 is TGCGCCAGCAGCCAAGTTTCCGGGTTATCCTATGGCTACACCTTC. The chain joins TRBV4-3 to TRBJ1-2; D unresolved. The V gene's germline CDR1 is LGHNA and CDR2 YSLEER. The CDR3 is 15 amino acids. The ends were cut back, 1 base at V and 4 bases at J, with 13 bases in the middle.

This clone was recorded only once. The CDR3 DNA reads as TGTGCCAGCCCCGCCCCCGGGACAGGGGACTATGGCTACACCTTC. Translation gives CASPAPGTGDYGYTF. The rearrangement uses TRBV11-2 and TRBJ1-2; 10 bases are shared with TRBD1. V gave up 8 bases and J gave up 3 bases; unmatched junction bases: 9. Germline V gene data show CDR1 as SGHAT and CDR2 as FQNNGV. The CDR3 runs to 15 residues.

The chain uses TRBV2 and TRBJ1-6; the D gene is possibly TRBD1 (6 bases). Germline V lookup: CDR1 SNHLY, CDR2 FYNNEI. This CDR3 is built from 17 residues. V was shortened by 7 bases and J by 0 bases, with 16 bases between the two germline ends. The CDR3 sequence: CASISWQGSSYNSPLHF. The CDR3 nucleotides read TGTGCCAGCATCAGTTGGCAGGGGAGCTCCTATAATTCACCCCTCCACTTT.

This chain uses TRBV6-1 with TRBJ1-4; 9 nucleotides align to TRBD1. Germline CDR1 reads MNHNS; CDR2 reads SASEGT. V shed 4 bases and J 7 bases; nucleotides not matched to a gene: 13. The CDR3 totals 17 residues. This chain's CDR3 is CASSAPRLQGAGEKLFF. For the CDR3, the DNA is TGTGCCAGCAGTGCCCCTAGATTACAGGGGGCCGGTGAAAAACTGTTTTTT.

This chain links TRBV6-5 with TRBJ1-2; D is perhaps TRBD1 (6 bases). CDR1 MNHEY and CDR2 SVGAGI come from the germline V gene. Trimming left V 2 bases short and J 2 bases short, with 15 bases between. The CDR3 has 16 amino acids. In nucleotides, the CDR3 is TGTGCCAGCAGTTACATAACAGGGAGTGGGAACTATGGCTACACCTTC. The encoded protein is CASSYITGSGNYGYTF.

This clone was seen only a few times. The V and J genes are TRBV18 and TRBJ1-1, with 9 positions matching TRBD1. This CDR3 is built from 14 residues. Unmatched junction bases numbered 5, after V lost 5 bases and J lost 4 bases. The V gene's germline CDR1 is KGHSH and CDR2 LQKENI. The CDR3 coding sequence is TGTGCCAGCTCAGCCGGACAGGGGAGCACTGAAGCTTTCTTT. It translates to CASSAGQGSTEAFF.

The chain has TRBV5-8 and TRBJ2-3; the D gene is possibly TRBD2 (5 bases). The CDR3 loop spans 14 amino acids. Germline V gene data show CDR1 as SGHTS and CDR2 as YDEGEE. The V and J ends lost 7 bases and 1 base respectively, with 13 bases between them. This CDR3 reads CASARGGGTDTQYF. For the CDR3, the DNA is TGTGCCAGCGCACGGGGTGGCGGCACAGATACGCAGTATTTT.

This clone appeared once. This chain connects TRBV14 to TRBJ1-2, with D tentatively TRBD1 (5 bases). The CDR3 runs 16 residues. CDR1 is SGHDN and CDR2 is FVKESK in the germline V gene. Trimming took 1 base from V and 0 from J, leaving 12 bases between them. The CDR3 loop reads CASSQVGWGANYGYTF. The DNA for the CDR3 is TGTGCCAGCAGCCAAGTAGGATGGGGCGCTAACTATGGCTACACCTTC.

This clone was detected a few times. This rearrangement joins TRBV6-5 to TRBJ1-2; D remains unclear. Germline V CDR1 and CDR2: MNHEY, SVGAGI. The CDR3 has 16 amino acids. Between the trimmed V and J ends, which lost 0 bases and 1 base, there was a span of 12 bases. The CDR3 DNA reads as TGTGCCAGCAGTTACTCGAATGGCAGAAATAACTATGGCTACACCTTC. This sequence encodes CASSYSNGRNNYGYTF.

V gene TRBV19 combines with J gene TRBJ2-5; D gene ambiguous. Judging by the DNA end, TRBJ2-7 fits better; the J call may be wrong. Germline V gene data show CDR1 as LNHDA and CDR2 as SQIVND (reference sequence). The CDR3 loop spans 13 amino acids. The DNA of the CDR3 is TGTGCCAGTAGTAATCGCAGAGACTACGAGCAGTACTTC. As protein: CASSNRRDYEQYF.

This clone was counted only a few times. This chain joins TRBV5-6 and TRBJ1-3, with D perhaps TRBD1 (6 bases). V was clipped by 4 bases and J by 4 bases, with 18 bases between them. The germline V gene has CDR1 SGHDT and CDR2 YYEEEE. The CDR3 covers 16 residues. CDR3 sequence reads: CASSRGHRAWGNTIYF. CDR3 in DNA: TGTGCCAGCAGCAGGGGCCACAGGGCGTGGGGAAACACCATATATTTT.

The V and J genes are TRBV6-6 and TRBJ2-1; D unclear. The ends were cut back, 10 bases at V and 5 bases at J, with 24 bases in the middle. The germline gives CDR1 MNHNY, CDR2 SVGAGI (reference sequence). The CDR3 sequence is 16 residues long. CDR3 nucleotide sequence: TGTGCCACCCGAGCCGAGGATGTAAGAAAGGACAATGAGCAGTTCTTC. Protein: CATRAEDVRKDNEQFF.

This clone occurred once. This chain joins TRBV28 and TRBJ2-2; tentative D call: TRBD2 (6 bases). There are 16 residues in the CDR3. The V end was cut by 7 bases, the J end by 3 bases, with 18 bases between. In germline, CDR1 is MDHEN, CDR2 SYDVKM. The CDR3 coding sequence is TGTGCCAGCAACTCCCCCGGGGGACCGGACACCGGGGAGCTGTTTTTT. Translated, it gives CASNSPGGPDTGELFF.

The rearrangement links TRBV18 to TRBJ2-5; perhaps TRBD1 as D (6 bases). The germline V gene has CDR1 KGHSH and CDR2 LQKENI. V dropped 0 bases and J dropped 0 bases, with 8 bases sitting between them. The CDR3 is made up of 15 amino acids. CDR3 DNA sequence: TGTGCCAGCTCACCACCGGGACAACACCAAGAGACCCAGTACTTC. This sequence encodes CASSPPGQHQETQYF.

The rearrangement uses TRBV27 and TRBJ2-3, with 7 nucleotides matching TRBD1. The CDR3 is 12 amino acids. CDR1 is MNHEY and CDR2 is SMNVEV in the germline V gene (reference sequence). V dropped 8 bases and J dropped 5; count of bases not matched to a gene: 4. CDR3 nucleotides: TGTGCCAGCGGACAGGCCATAGATACGCAGTATTTT. It translates to CASGQAIDTQYF.

The chain couples TRBV9 to TRBJ2-3; 11 positions match TRBD1. The germline V gene encodes CDR1 SGDLS and CDR2 YYNGEE. Losses at the gene ends were 3 bases for V and 5 bases for J; bases not matched to a gene: 14. This CDR3 spans 18 amino acids. The CDR3 sequence: CASSAQIGGQGVIDTQYF. Written as DNA, the CDR3 is TGTGCCAGCAGCGCCCAAATCGGGGGACAGGGGGTAATAGATACGCAGTATTTT.

The chain uses TRBV6-6 and TRBJ1-1; unclear D gene. There are 12 residues in the CDR3. The V gene's germline CDR1 is MNHNY and CDR2 SVGAGI (reference sequence). V was clipped by 5 bases and J by 4 bases, with 8 bases between them. This CDR3 is CASSLRSTEAFF. CDR3 DNA: TGTGCCAGCAGTCTGAGATCCACTGAAGCTTTCTTT.

This sequence joins TRBV4-1 and TRBJ2-6; D perhaps matches TRBD1 (6 bases). Germline V CDR1 and CDR2: MGHRA, YSYEKL. The V end lost 8 bases, the J end lost 2 bases, and 16 bases lay between the germline ends. This CDR3 contains 16 residues. DNA of the CDR3: TGCGCCAGCGGTGCCGGGACAACTGCTGGGGCCAACGTCCTGACTTTC. This sequence encodes CASGAGTTAGANVLTF.

This chain uses TRBV2 with TRBJ2-7, with TRBD1 matching over 10 bases. The CDR3 contains 13 residues. Germline V gene data show CDR1 as SNHLY and CDR2 as FYNNEI. V lost 6 bases and J lost 2; bases outside the gene matches: 1. For the CDR3, the DNA is TGTGCCAGCAGCGGGACAGGGGCCTACGAGCAGTACTTC. This encodes CASSGTGAYEQYF. The full variable domain, completed using reference TRBV2 and TRBJ2-7, is EPEVTQTPSHQVTQMGQEVILRCVPISNHLYFYWYRQILGQKVEFLVSFYNNEISEKSEIFDDQFSVERPDGSNFTLKIRSTKLEDSAMYFCASSGTGAYEQYFGPGTRLTVT.

The chain links TRBV2 to TRBJ2-7; 8 positions agree with TRBD1. The CDR3 sequence is 18 residues long. Germline CDR1 is SNHLY and CDR2 is FYNNEI. V shed 1 base and J 4 bases; nucleotides not matched to a gene: 15. The chain's CDR3 is CASSEGYASGTGDYEQYF. CDR3 coding DNA: TGTGCCAGCAGTGAAGGTTACGCCTCCGGGACAGGTGATTACGAGCAGTACTTC. Complete variable domain (other parts from reference TRBV2 and TRBJ2-7): EPEVTQTPSHQVTQMGQEVILRCVPISNHLYFYWYRQILGQKVEFLVSFYNNEISEKSEIFDDQFSVERPDGSNFTLKIRSTKLEDSAMYFCASSEGYASGTGDYEQYFGPGTRLTVT.

This chain uses TRBV28 with TRBJ1-1; TRBD1 is a possible D gene (6 bases). Germline values: CDR1 MDHEN, CDR2 SYDVKM. CDR3 length: 14 amino acids. V was cut by 6 bases and J by 2 bases, with 13 bases left in between. CDR3: CASRATGFNTEAFF. In DNA, the CDR3 is TGTGCCAGCAGAGCAACAGGGTTTAACACTGAAGCTTTCTTT.

This sequence joins TRBV5-6 and TRBJ2-2; D gene uncertain. V dropped 1 base and J dropped 1 base, with 5 bases sitting between them. In germline, CDR1 is SGHDT, CDR2 YYEEEE. The CDR3 covers 14 residues. CDR3 in DNA: TGTGCCAGCAGCTTGTTAATGAACACCGGGGAGCTGTTTTTT. It specifies CASSLLMNTGELFF. The variable domain in full, completed from reference TRBV5-6 and TRBJ2-2, reads DAGVTQSPTHLIKTRGQQVTLRCSPKSGHDTVSWYQQALGQGPQFIFQYYEEEERQRGNFPDRFSGHQFPNYSSELNVNALLLGDSALYLCASSLLMNTGELFFGEGSRLTVL.

V and J are TRBV2 and TRBJ2-1; weak D call: TRBD1 (5 bases). Per germline, CDR1 SNHLY and CDR2 FYNNEI. V was shortened by 6 bases and J by 6 bases, with 12 bases between the two germline ends. The length of the CDR3 is 13 residues. CDR3 nucleotide sequence: TGTGCCAGCAGGGCGGACACGGGCAATGAGCAGTTCTTC. This gives the protein CASRADTGNEQFF. The full variable domain, rest sourced from reference TRBV2 and TRBJ2-1, is EPEVTQTPSHQVTQMGQEVILRCVPISNHLYFYWYRQILGQKVEFLVSFYNNEISEKSEIFDDQFSVERPDGSNFTLKIRSTKLEDSAMYFCASRADTGNEQFFGPGTRLTVL.

The chain recombines TRBV11-2 with TRBJ2-7; D may be TRBD2 (5 bases). The CDR3 contains 14 residues. CDR1 is SGHAT and CDR2 is FQNNGV in the germline V gene. V was trimmed by 5 bases and J by 3 bases, leaving 14 bases between them. The CDR3 DNA reads as TGTGCCAGCAGCCCCCACGGAGGTAGCTACGAGCAGTACTTC. It specifies CASSPHGGSYEQYF.

The chain uses TRBV6-5 and TRBJ2-2; D gene ambiguous. The germline V gene has CDR1 MNHEY and CDR2 SVGAGI. V lost 2 bases and J lost 4, with 14 bases in between. CDR3 length: 16 residues. The CDR3 sequence is CASSYIGMRRTGELFF. The CDR3 nucleotides are TGTGCCAGCAGTTACATCGGTATGAGGCGCACCGGGGAGCTGTTTTTT.

The chain links TRBV19 to TRBJ2-1, with a possible D match to TRBD1 (5 bases). This CDR3 region has 13 residues. V was cut by 4 bases and J by 3 bases, with 7 bases left in between. Germline V gives CDR1 LNHDA, CDR2 SQIVND (reference sequence). The CDR3 is CASSKGNYNEQFF. Written as DNA, the CDR3 is TGTGCCAGTAGTAAGGGGAACTACAATGAGCAGTTCTTC. Full variable domain (rest looked up from reference TRBV19 and TRBJ2-1): DGGITQSPKYLFRKEGQNVTLSCEQNLNHDAMYWYRQDPGQGLRLIYYSQIVNDFQKGDIAEGYSVSREKKESFPLTVTSAQKNPTAFYLCASSKGNYNEQFFGPGTRLTVL.

The J gene is TRBJ1-3, the V gene TRBV14, with D tentatively TRBD1 (5 bases). Germline V lookup: CDR1 SGHDN, CDR2 FVKESK. This CDR3 has 14 amino acids. Trimming pared 1 base from V and 1 base from J, leaving 5 bases between. The DNA of the CDR3 is TGTGCCAGCAGCCAAGCAGGGTCTGGAAACACCATATATTTT. Translating it yields CASSQAGSGNTIYF.

The rearrangement joins TRBV28 to TRBJ1-2; TRBD1 agrees at 8 bases. The CDR3 has 15 amino acids. V dropped 8 bases and J dropped 4; count of bases not matched to a gene: 12. Per germline, CDR1 MDHEN and CDR2 SYDVKM. In nucleotides, the CDR3 is TGTGCCAGCGGGAATCCGACAGGGGTTGGCTATGGCTACACCTTC. Its translation: CASGNPTGVGYGYTF.

The chain recombines TRBV7-9 with TRBJ2-5; 7 nucleotides line up with TRBD1. Trimming cost V 5 bases and J 0 bases; bases outside gene matches: 9. The CDR3 sequence is 16 residues long. Germline CDR1 reads SEHNR; CDR2 reads FQNEAQ (reference sequence). The CDR3: CASSKRTGVYQETQYF. DNA for the CDR3: TGTGCCAGCAGCAAAAGGACAGGCGTGTACCAAGAGACCCAGTACTTC.